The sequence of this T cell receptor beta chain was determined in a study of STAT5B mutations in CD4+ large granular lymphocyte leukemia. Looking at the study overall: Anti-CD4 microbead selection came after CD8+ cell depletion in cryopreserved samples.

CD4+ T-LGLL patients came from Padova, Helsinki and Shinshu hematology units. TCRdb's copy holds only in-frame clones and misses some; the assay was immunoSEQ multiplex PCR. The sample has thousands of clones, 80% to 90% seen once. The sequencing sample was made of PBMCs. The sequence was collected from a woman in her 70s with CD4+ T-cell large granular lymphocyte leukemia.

The CDR3 loop reads CASSERGIDSGNTIYF. The CDR3 bases are TGCGCCAGCAGTGAGAGGGGAATAGACTCTGGAAACACCATATATTTT. The rearrangement joins TRBV10-1 to TRBJ1-3; D is possibly TRBD1 (5 bases). Germline V CDR1 and CDR2: WNHNN, SYGVQD (reference sequence). CDR3 size: 16 residues. V shed 2 bases and J shed 0 bases, with 11 bases lying between them.